The 13 T cell receptor beta chains below were found in one sample sequenced in a study of graft-versus-host responses after intestinal transplantation. Method: immunoSEQ multiplex PCR; TCRdb's copy keeps in-frame clones and lacks some. Of around 99,000 clones listed, roughly 86% are singletons. The antigens for these receptors are not known. Sequencing used unstimulated CD4+ T cells sorted from spleen or lymph node cells, obtained before transplant. The source is a human donor who was the organ donor for an intestinal transplant.

The chain has TRBV27 and TRBJ1-5; a possible D gene is TRBD1 (6 bases). Germline CDR1 is MNHEY and CDR2 is SMNVEV (reference sequence). Trimming took 0 bases from V and 0 from J, leaving 12 bases between them. The CDR3 sequence is 17 residues long. CDR3 sequence: CASSLSRGGYSNQPQHF. For the CDR3, the DNA is TGTGCCAGCAGTTTATCCAGGGGCGGTTATAGCAATCAGCCCCAGCATTTT.

This chain joins TRBV18 and TRBJ1-1; possible D gene TRBD1, 5 bases. This CDR3 is built from 15 residues. The germline V and J ends were trimmed by 3 bases and 4 bases, with 15 bases remaining between them. CDR1 KGHSH and CDR2 LQKENI come from the germline V gene. The chain's CDR3 is CASSPDLPGGTEAFF. Here the CDR3 DNA reads TGTGCCAGCTCACCCGACCTTCCTGGGGGCACTGAAGCTTTCTTT.

This chain uses TRBV4-1 with TRBJ1-2; the D gene is possibly TRBD1 (5 bases). The CDR3 is made up of 15 amino acids. The V and J ends lost 0 bases and 4 bases respectively, with 12 bases between them. The germline CDR1 and CDR2 sequences are MGHRA and YSYEKL. The CDR3 region is CASSQDRWGGYGYTF. The DNA of the CDR3 is TGCGCCAGCAGCCAAGATCGTTGGGGGGGCTATGGCTACACCTTC.

J is TRBJ2-1 and V is TRBV5-1, with D perhaps matching TRBD1 or TRBD2 (6 bases each). The CDR3 totals 14 residues. With 5 bases removed from V and 4 bases from J, the gap between germline ends came to 13 bases. The germline V gene has CDR1 SGHRS and CDR2 YFSETQ. CDR3 coding DNA: TGCGCCAGCAGGGAGGGGACACAATACAATGAGCAGTTCTTC. Residues: CASREGTQYNEQFF. Filled out from reference TRBV5-1 and TRBJ2-1, the complete variable domain reads KAGVTQTPRYLIKTRGQQVTLSCSPISGHRSVSWYQQTPGQGLQFLFEYFSETQRNKGNFPGRFSGRQFSNSRSEMNVSTLELGDSALYLCASREGTQYNEQFFGPGTRLTVL.

J is TRBJ1-1 and V is TRBV27, with a tentative D call TRBD1 (5 bases). V shed 0 bases and J shed 5 bases, with 13 bases lying between them. Germline loops: CDR1 MNHEY, CDR2 SMNVEV (reference sequence). The CDR3 loop spans 15 amino acids. CDR3: CASSLSRGGRTEAFF. The CDR3 DNA reads TGTGCCAGCAGTTTATCGAGGGGAGGGAGGACTGAAGCTTTCTTT.

The chain joins TRBV9 to TRBJ2-5; D call uncertain. Trimming cost V 3 bases and J 5 bases, with 8 bases left between them. The germline V gene has CDR1 SGDLS and CDR2 YYNGEE. The CDR3 is 12 residues long. The CDR3 DNA reads as TGTGCCAGCAGCGCAATGTCGGAGACCCAGTACTTC. Encoded protein: CASSAMSETQYF.

With regard to this clone: The sample has other DNA sequences that encode this CDR3 too. This chain joins TRBV9 and TRBJ1-2; D is uncertain. The germline V gene has CDR1 SGDLS and CDR2 YYNGEE. The CDR3 is made up of 12 amino acids. V lost 0 bases and J lost 4, with 4 bases in between. In DNA form, the CDR3 reads TGTGCCAGCAGCGTAGGGGGCTATGGCTACACCTTC. It encodes CASSVGGYGYTF. Full variable domain (remainder filled in from reference TRBV9 and TRBJ1-2): DSGVTQTPKHLITATGQRVTLRCSPRSGDLSVYWYQQSLDQGLQFLIQYYNGEERAKGNILERFSAQQFPDLHSELNLSSLELGDSALYFCASSVGGYGYTFGSGTRLTVV.

This clone was recorded a few times. J is TRBJ2-5 and V is TRBV6-1; D possibly corresponds to TRBD2 (6 bases). Trimming took 6 bases from V and 6 from J, leaving 11 bases between them. Per the germline V gene, CDR1 is MNHNS and CDR2 is SASEGT. CDR3 length: 12 amino acids. The CDR3 DNA reads as TGTGCCAGCAGCGCTGGGGGGAAGACCCAGTACTTC. It encodes CASSAGGKTQYF.

The rearrangement joins TRBV7-3 to TRBJ2-3, with 8 bases that match TRBD2. The CDR3 runs to 15 residues. Unmatched junction bases numbered 4, after V lost 5 bases and J lost 0 bases. The germline CDR1 and CDR2 sequences are SGHTA and FQGTGA. The CDR3 DNA follows: TGTGCCAGCAGCCGGAGCGGGAGCAGCACAGATACGCAGTATTTT. Translation: CASSRSGSSTDTQYF.

The genes are TRBV7-9 and TRBJ2-3; D ambiguous. Trimming cost V 3 bases and J 2 bases, with 12 bases left between them. The germline CDR1 and CDR2 sequences are SEHNR and FQNEAQ (reference sequence). This CDR3 is 15 amino acids long. This CDR3 reads CASSLKGNYTDTQYF. CDR3 in DNA: TGTGCCAGCAGCTTGAAAGGGAATTACACAGATACGCAGTATTTT. Looking up the rest from reference TRBV7-9 and TRBJ2-3 gives the full variable domain: DTGVSQNPRHKITKRGQNVTFRCDPISEHNRLYWYRQTLGQGPEFLTYFQNEAQLEKSRLLSDRFSAERPKGSFSTLEIQRTEQGDSAMYLCASSLKGNYTDTQYFGPGTRLTVL.

The V gene is TRBV9, the J gene TRBJ2-3; 12 nucleotides agree with TRBD2. CDR3 length: 16 residues. Germline loops: CDR1 SGDLS, CDR2 YYNGEE. V was pared by 4 bases and J by 0 bases, with 3 bases of the junction left unmatched. The CDR3 DNA follows: TGTGCCAGCAGCACGGGGACTAGCGGGAGCACAGATACGCAGTATTTT. Its protein product is CASSTGTSGSTDTQYF. Together with reference TRBV9 and TRBJ2-3, the CDR3 gives the full variable domain: DSGVTQTPKHLITATGQRVTLRCSPRSGDLSVYWYQQSLDQGLQFLIQYYNGEERAKGNILERFSAQQFPDLHSELNLSSLELGDSALYFCASSTGTSGSTDTQYFGPGTRLTVL.

Regarding this clone: Other nucleotide sequences from this sample produce the same CDR3. The chain links TRBV19 to TRBJ1-1; no definite D call. V lost 4 bases, J lost 0 bases, and 6 bases lay in between. The CDR3 length is 13 residues. From germline, CDR1 is LNHDA and CDR2 SQIVND (reference sequence). The CDR3 DNA reads as TGTGCCAGTAGTACGGTGATGAACACTGAAGCTTTCTTT. It yields the protein CASSTVMNTEAFF.

The V and J genes are TRBV11-3 and TRBJ1-4, with 7 bases identical to TRBD1. CDR3 size: 14 residues. The germline gives CDR1 SGHNT, CDR2 YENEEA. J lost 5 bases, V lost 5 bases, and 5 bases had no gene match. CDR3 loop: CASSRAGQNEKLFF. In DNA form, the CDR3 reads TGTGCCAGCAGCAGGGCGGGACAGAATGAAAAACTGTTTTTT.